The rows below give T cell receptor beta chains drawn from one sample of a study of blood T cell repertoires in COVID-19. Generated by immunoSEQ multiplex PCR, the TCRdb table keeps only in-frame clones and is missing some. The repertoire holds about 400,000 clones, with 89% as singletons. The sample consisted of peripheral blood. The receptors come from a man aged 35 to 55 with acute or convalescent COVID-19. Both conserved end residues are part of each CDR3. The order of the fields is clone size, V gene, J gene, D gene, CDR3 DNA, CDR3 protein. The D gene is left open where the match is weak. Size is omitted from some rows. Given values are once, few, many or a class for expanded clones.

>.|TRBV5-4|TRBJ1-2|.
TGTGCCAGCAGCTTGGACAGCCCCACTCTACAGACCTTC
CASSLDSPTLQTF
>.|TRBV29-1|TRBJ2-3|TRBD2
TGCAGCGTAGGGGTCGGACTAGCCCTAGATACGCAGTATTTT
CSVGVGLALDTQYF
>.|TRBV4-3|TRBJ2-7|TRBD2
TGCGCCAGCAGCCAAGAAGTAAGCGGGAGCCCCCTCTACGAGCAGTACTTC
CASSQEVSGSPLYEQYF
>few|TRBV2|TRBJ2-7|.
TGTGCCAGCAGTGACGGAGGTCCTGCCTACGAGCAGTACTTC
CASSDGGPAYEQYF
>.|TRBV23-1|TRBJ1-3|.
TGCGCCAGCAGTCAATCTAGGGGATCGGGAAACACCATATATTTT
CASSQSRGSGNTIYF
>.|TRBV5-6|TRBJ1-2|TRBD1
TGTGCCAGCAGCCAGGACAGGGTTGCCTATGGCTACACCTTC
CASSQDRVAYGYTF
>.|TRBV12-3/TRBV12-4|TRBJ1-5|.
TGTGCCAGCATGTCGGGGAGAAATCAGCCCCAGCATTTT
CASMSGRNQPQHF
>.|TRBV2|TRBJ1-5|.
TGTGCCAGCAGTACAGGGAATAGCAATCAGCCCCAGCATTTT
CASSTGNSNQPQHF
>.|TRBV2|TRBJ1-2|.
TGTGCCAGCAGGCAGTACAGGGTTGATGGCTACACCTTC
CASRQYRVDGYTF
>.|TRBV4-1|TRBJ1-4|TRBD1
TGCGCCAGCAGCCGTACCGGGACAGGTAATGAAAAACTGTTTTTT
CASSRTGTGNEKLFF
>.|TRBV9|TRBJ2-2|TRBD2
TGTGCCAGCAGCGTTAAGGTAGCGGGGGCCCCCACCGGGGAGCTGTTTTTT
CASSVKVAGAPTGELFF
>.|TRBV28|TRBJ1-2|.
TGTGCCAGCAGAGGGACACAATCTTATGGCTACACCTTC
CASRGTQSYGYTF
>.|TRBV6-5|TRBJ1-1|TRBD1
TGTGCCAGCAGGAAGAGACAGGGGAACACTGAAGCTTTCTTT
CASRKRQGNTEAFF
>.|TRBV24-1|TRBJ2-2|TRBD1
TGTGCCACCAGTGACCCCGACAGGGGGACGAACACCGGGGAGCTGTTTTTT
CATSDPDRGTNTGELFF
>.|TRBV3-1/TRBV3-2|TRBJ1-2|TRBD1
TGTGCCAGCAGCCACCCGACAGGGGGAGACTATGGCTACACCTTC
CASSHPTGGDYGYTF
>.|TRBV24-1|TRBJ2-2|.
TGTGCCACCAGTGATTTCAAGGGGGTGGCCGGGGAGCTGTTTTTT
CATSDFKGVAGELFF
>.|TRBV4-3|TRBJ2-3|.
TGCGCCAGCAGCCAAGACCCCCATGGTAGTTCTAGCACAGATACGCAGTATTTT
CASSQDPHGSSSTDTQYF
>.|TRBV5-1|TRBJ1-3|.
TGCGCCAGCAGCCCTACAGGGAACGGAAACACCATATATTTT
CASSPTGNGNTIYF
>.|TRBV28|TRBJ2-5|.
TGTGCCAGCAGTTCCCCCGGGACAACGGTAGAGACCCAGTACTTC
CASSSPGTTVETQYF
>.|TRBV19|TRBJ2-7|TRBD1
TGTGCCAGTAGTACTGCCAGGGGGCTATACGAGCAGTACTTC
CASSTARGLYEQYF
>.|TRBV3-1/TRBV3-2|TRBJ2-5|.
TGTGCCAGCAGCCCGTCAGAGACCCAGTACTTC
CASSPSETQYF
>.|TRBV5-6|TRBJ1-2|TRBD1
TGTGCCAGCAGCAATGAGAGCCGGGACAGGGTTAGTGGCTACACCTTC
CASSNESRDRVSGYTF
>many|TRBV5-8|TRBJ2-7|.
TGTGCCAGCAGGCGAGTAGGGGGAAGACGGGTCGAGCAGTACTTC
CASRRVGGRRVEQYF
>.|TRBV27|TRBJ2-7|TRBD1
TGTGCCAGCAGAAAGGACCGGGACAGGGGTTACGAGCAGTACTTC
CASRKDRDRGYEQYF
>.|TRBV19|TRBJ1-1|.
TGTGCCAGTAATCAACAGTCACACACTGAAGCTTTCTTT
CASNQQSHTEAFF
>.|TRBV30|TRBJ1-1|TRBD1
TGTGCCTTGGACAGGGACCACACTGAAGCTTTCTTT
CALDRDHTEAFF
>.|TRBV9|TRBJ2-5|.
TGTGCCAGCAGCGTAGGACAGTTGGAGACCCAGTACTTC
CASSVGQLETQYF
>.|TRBV5-5|TRBJ2-7|.
TGTGCCAGCAGCTTACAGGGCAATTACGAGCAGTACTTC
CASSLQGNYEQYF
>.|TRBV5-1|TRBJ2-1|TRBD1
TGCGCCAGCAGCGGACCCGGGACAGAGGGTCCTGAGCAGTTCTTC
CASSGPGTEGPEQFF
>.|TRBV18|TRBJ2-3|TRBD2
TGTGCCAGCTCACCGCCAGCGGGAGGCACAGATACGCAGTATTTT
CASSPPAGGTDTQYF
>.|TRBV11-3|TRBJ2-1|TRBD2
TGTGCCAGCAGTCAATTGGGACTAGTAAACAATGAGCAGTTCTTC
CASSQLGLVNNEQFF
>.|TRBV6-5|TRBJ2-3|.
TGTGCCAGCAGGACCAGGGTTAGCACAGATACGCAGTATTTT
CASRTRVSTDTQYF
>.|TRBV5-4|TRBJ2-3|TRBD2
TGTGCCAGCAGCCACCCTAGCGGAAAGATCGCAGATACGCAGTATTTT
CASSHPSGKIADTQYF
>once|TRBV9|TRBJ2-1|TRBD2
TGTGCCAGCAGCGTAGCCCCGAGATTAGCGGGGTGGTTGTCCTACAATGAGCAGTTCTTC
CASSVAPRLAGWLSYNEQFF
>once|TRBV5-1|TRBJ2-7|.
TGCGCCAGCAGCTTGGGACAGGCCCCTTACGAGCAGTACTTC
CASSLGQAPYEQYF
>once|TRBV6-4|TRBJ1-4|.
TGTGCCAGCAGTCGGGAGATTAATGAAAAACTGTTTTTT
CASSREINEKLFF
>.|TRBV7-9|TRBJ1-3|.
TGTGCCAGCAGCCCTTTGGAGGACACCATATATTTT
CASSPLEDTIYF
>.|TRBV13|TRBJ2-7|TRBD1
TGTGCCAGCAGCTTAGGACAGGGGGCGTACGAGCAGTACTTC
CASSLGQGAYEQYF
>.|TRBV7-9|TRBJ2-3|.
TGTGCCAGCAGCTTAGGCAGGGTCGCAGATACGCAGTATTTT
CASSLGRVADTQYF
>.|TRBV28|TRBJ2-7|.
TGTGCCAGCAGTCCCATGATTGGTCAGGACGAGCAGTACTTC
CASSPMIGQDEQYF
>.|TRBV27|TRBJ2-1|TRBD1
TGTGCCAGCAGTCCCTGGGACAGCTCCTACAATGAGCAGTTCTTC
CASSPWDSSYNEQFF
>.|TRBV4-1|TRBJ2-3|TRBD2
TGCGCCAGCAGCCAAATGTTCGGGACTAGCGGGGGCCACGATACGCAGTATTTT
CASSQMFGTSGGHDTQYF
>.|TRBV6-1|TRBJ1-1|.
TGTGCCAGCAGTGAACTCGGGAGGGGGGCTTTCTTT
CASSELGRGAFF
>.|TRBV11-2|TRBJ1-6|.
TGTGCCAGCAGCTTATGGGCAGCCTCACCCCTCCACTTT
CASSLWAASPLHF